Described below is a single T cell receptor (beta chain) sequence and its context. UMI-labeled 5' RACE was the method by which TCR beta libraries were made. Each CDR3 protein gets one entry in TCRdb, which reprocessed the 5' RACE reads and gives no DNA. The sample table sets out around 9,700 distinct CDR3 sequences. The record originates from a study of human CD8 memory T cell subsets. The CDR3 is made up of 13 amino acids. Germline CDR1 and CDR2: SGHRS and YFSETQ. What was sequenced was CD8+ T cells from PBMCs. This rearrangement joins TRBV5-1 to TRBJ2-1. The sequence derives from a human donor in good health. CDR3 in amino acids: CASSLSGYDEQFF.